Following are 22 T cell receptor beta chains from one sample sequenced in a study of T cell repertoires in cytomegalovirus infection. Via MiXCR, TCRdb re-called the reads, giving one row per CDR3 protein. Of around 750,000 distinct CDR3 sequences detected, approximately 32% appear once; the ten largest clones hold around 12%. What these receptors recognize is not known. Material: cultured CD8+ T cells from PBMCs, obtained from culture after CMV antigen stimulation. All receptors come from a human donor in good health (CMV status not recorded). Some clones in this sample may be carry-over from other donors' samples.

This clonotype was counted many times. This chain uses TRBV7-2 with TRBJ1-5, with 9 bases identical to TRBD1. Germline-derived CDR1 and CDR2 are SGHTA and FQGNSA. V lost 5 bases to trimming and J lost 4 bases; unmatched junction nucleotides: 9. The CDR3 is 16 residues long. The CDR3: CASSQPGQGPNQPQHF. The CDR3 DNA reads TGTGCCAGCAGCCAACCGGGACAGGGTCCGAATCAGCCCCAGCATTTT.

This clonotype was detected a few times. V and J are TRBV28 and TRBJ1-1, with no clear D. Germline V CDR1 and CDR2: MDHEN, SYDVKM. Trimming pared 3 bases from V and 3 bases from J, leaving 11 bases between. The CDR3 spans 14 residues. CDR3 sequence reads: CASSFKEIDTEAFF. The CDR3 DNA reads as TGTGCCAGCAGTTTCAAGGAGATCGACACTGAAGCTTTCTTT.

The chain has TRBV28 and TRBJ1-2; 8 nucleotides line up with TRBD1. The CDR3 is 14 amino acids. Germline assignment: CDR1 MDHEN and CDR2 SYDVKM. V lost 5 bases to trimming and J lost 6 bases; unmatched junction nucleotides: 8. CDR3 protein: CASSPRTGWDGYTF. CDR3 nucleotide sequence: TGTGCCAGCAGTCCTCGGACAGGGTGGGATGGCTACACCTTC.

The V and J genes are TRBV5-4 and TRBJ2-2, with D perhaps TRBD1 (6 bases). Germline V gene data show CDR1 as SGHNT and CDR2 as YYREEE (reference sequence). The CDR3 has 16 residues. Deletions cut 4 bases from V and 0 bases from J, with 13 bases between. The CDR3 DNA reads as TGTGCCAGCAGCCATCAACAGGGAGCGAACACCGGGGAGCTGTTTTTT. This sequence encodes CASSHQQGANTGELFF.

The chain couples TRBV7-2 to TRBJ2-5; TRBD1 matches at 7 bases. There are 14 residues in the CDR3. Germline assignment: CDR1 SGHTA and CDR2 FQGNSA. Unmatched junction bases numbered 3, after V lost 5 bases and J lost 0 bases. The CDR3 region is CASSATGYQETQYF. The CDR3 nucleotides are TGTGCCAGCAGCGCGACAGGGTACCAAGAGACCCAGTACTTC.

The CDR3 protein is CASNFGGEGYTF. The CDR3 coding sequence is TGTGCCAGCAACTTCGGGGGGGAGGGCTACACCTTC. V is TRBV12-3 or TRBV12-4 and J is TRBJ1-2; D might be TRBD1 (5 bases). The CDR3 loop spans 12 amino acids. V lost 7 bases, J lost 8 bases, and 14 bases lay in between.

In its sample, this clonotype was seen a few times. The chain has TRBV7-9 and TRBJ1-3, with D unclear. The CDR3 extends over 16 amino acids. From germline, CDR1 is SEHNR and CDR2 FQNEAQ (reference sequence). V lost 1 base to trimming and J lost 1 base, with 11 bases between them. CDR3 sequence: CASSLGAGLSGNTIYF. The CDR3 coding sequence is TGTGCCAGCAGCTTAGGGGCAGGACTATCTGGAAACACCATATATTTT.

V is TRBV27 and J is TRBJ1-6; D gene uncertain. This CDR3 contains 13 residues. Germline V CDR1 and CDR2: MNHEY, SMNVEV (reference sequence). The ends were cut back, 0 bases at V and 9 bases at J, with 6 bases in the middle. The CDR3 DNA follows: TGTGCCAGCAGTTTATCTGCCGCTTCACCCCTCCACTTT. It codes for CASSLSAASPLHF.

The V call is TRBV6-6, the J call TRBJ2-7; D might be TRBD2 (6 bases). Germline V gene data show CDR1 as MNHNY and CDR2 as SVGAGI (reference sequence). The CDR3 runs to 15 residues. V shed 2 bases and J shed 2 bases, with 13 bases lying between them. The CDR3 here is CASSYREWGTYEQYF. CDR3 coding DNA: TGTGCCAGCAGTTACCGGGAGTGGGGGACCTACGAGCAGTACTTC.

The V and J genes are TRBV4-1 and TRBJ2-1, with D perhaps matching TRBD1 or TRBD2 (5 bases each). V was clipped by 4 bases and J by 8 bases, with 18 bases between them. The V gene's germline CDR1 is MGHRA and CDR2 YSYEKL. This CDR3 comprises 15 residues. The CDR3 nucleotides read TGCGCCAGCAGCCCTCGGGACCTTATAGGGGATGAGCAGTTCTTC. This sequence encodes CASSPRDLIGDEQFF.

This rearrangement joins TRBV10-1 to TRBJ2-5; D may be TRBD2 (6 bases). The CDR3 is 17 amino acids. The V end lost 1 base, the J end lost 0 bases, and 15 bases lay between the germline ends. Looked up from germline, CDR1 is WNHNN and CDR2 is SYGVQD (reference sequence). The DNA of the CDR3 is TGCGCCAGCAGTGAGTTTGGGAGCGGGCCCAACCAAGAGACCCAGTACTTC. Residues: CASSEFGSGPNQETQYF.

This clonotype was observed a handful of times. The chain has TRBV19 and TRBJ2-7; D is ambiguous. The CDR3 sequence is 16 residues long. Trimming cost V 10 bases and J 1 base, with 23 bases left between them. From germline, CDR1 is LNHDA and CDR2 SQIVND (reference sequence). The CDR3 loop is CAILRYDASGSYEQYF. Written as DNA, the CDR3 is TGTGCCATCCTTCGATACGACGCCTCAGGATCCTACGAGCAGTACTTC.

The chain couples TRBV4-1 to TRBJ1-2; 8 bases align to TRBD1. The CDR3 is made up of 16 amino acids. With V trimmed by 4 bases and J by 2 bases, 9 bases remained unmatched. Per germline, CDR1 MGHRA and CDR2 YSYEKL. CDR3 bases: TGCGCCAGCAGCCCCACCATGACAGGGGCCAACTATGGCTACACCTTC. Translating it yields CASSPTMTGANYGYTF.

The chain has TRBV27 and TRBJ1-1; 8 bases are a match to TRBD1. The V and J ends lost 3 bases and 5 bases, in that order; junction bases with no gene match: 5. CDR1 MNHEY and CDR2 SMNVEV come from the germline V gene (reference sequence). The CDR3 has 14 amino acids. As DNA, the CDR3 is TGTGCCAGCAGTTTCGGGCAGGGGGCGACTGAAGCTTTCTTT. Amino acids: CASSFGQGATEAFF.

The sample holds a few counts of this clonotype. This chain links TRBV6-1 with TRBJ1-6, with TRBD1 matching over 7 bases. The V gene end was trimmed by 6 bases and the J gene end by 3 bases; junction bases not matched to a gene: 8. The CDR3 spans 16 residues. CDR1 and CDR2 from the germline V gene are MNHNS and SASEGT. The CDR3 coding sequence is TGTGCCAGCAGACCACAGGGGTCTTACTATAATTCACCCCTCCACTTT. Amino acid sequence: CASRPQGSYYNSPLHF.

The chain has TRBV27 and TRBJ2-6, with D tentatively TRBD1 (5 bases). Germline CDR1 MNHEY, CDR2 SMNVEV (reference sequence). The ends were cut back, 3 bases at V and 2 bases at J, with 11 bases in the middle. The CDR3 is 16 amino acids. The CDR3 bases are TGTGCCAGCAGTTTGTTTCAGGGCGCTGGGGCCAACGTCCTGACTTTC. It yields the protein CASSLFQGAGANVLTF.

V usage is TRBV11-2 and J usage is TRBJ2-3; TRBD2 is a possible D gene (5 bases). CDR3 length equals 17 residues. Trimming pared 3 bases from V and 0 bases from J, leaving 16 bases between. The germline V gene has CDR1 SGHAT and CDR2 FQNNGV. In nucleotides, the CDR3 is TGTGCCAGCAGCTTCTGGAAACGGGGAACTAGCACAGATACGCAGTATTTT. Its protein is CASSFWKRGTSTDTQYF.

CDR3 region: CSAKHIRGSLTGTDTQYF. CDR3 DNA sequence: TGCAGTGCTAAGCACATTAGGGGGTCCCTCACCGGCACAGATACGCAGTATTTT. The V gene is TRBV20-1, the J gene TRBJ2-3, with D maybe TRBD1 (6 bases). The CDR3 contains 18 residues. The V end lost 4 bases, the J end lost 1 base, and 24 bases lay between the germline ends. Germline CDR1 and CDR2: DFQATT and SNEGSKA (reference sequence).

V usage is TRBV20-1 and J usage is TRBJ1-4; D is possibly TRBD1 (5 bases). The CDR3 consists of 14 residues. Trimming stripped 6 bases from V and 8 bases from J, with 19 bases between. CDR1 is DFQATT and CDR2 is SNEGSKA in the germline V gene (reference sequence). Here the CDR3 reads CSARAGAGDEKLFF. The CDR3, as DNA: TGCAGTGCCCGCGCCGGGGCGGGCGACGAAAAACTGTTTTTT.

There are many counts of this clonotype. V gene TRBV7-6 combines with J gene TRBJ1-1; 9 nucleotides align to TRBD1. This CDR3 has 15 amino acids. Germline trimming cut 4 bases from V and 5 bases from J; bases unmatched to any gene: 8. Germline CDR1 reads SGHVS; CDR2 reads FNYEAQ. CDR3 loop: CASSSTTGGWTEAFF. Written as DNA, the CDR3 is TGTGCCAGCAGCTCCACTACAGGGGGCTGGACTGAAGCTTTCTTT.

The J gene is TRBJ2-2, the V gene TRBV6-1; D remains unclear. Germline CDR1 MNHNS, CDR2 SASEGT. This CDR3 has 14 amino acids. Trimming removed 5 bases at V and 0 bases at J, with 7 bases between. In nucleotides, the CDR3 is TGTGCCAGCAGTTTTGGAGCGAACACCGGGGAGCTGTTTTTT. The encoded protein is CASSFGANTGELFF.

Many counts were recorded for this clonotype. The V and J genes are TRBV7-9 and TRBJ2-1; D assignment may be TRBD1 or TRBD2 (7 bases each). Deletions cut 1 base from V and 6 bases from J, with 16 bases between. Germline assignment: CDR1 SEHNR and CDR2 FQNEAQ (reference sequence). The CDR3 sequence is 16 residues long. CDR3 amino acids: CASSLGQGGGVNEQFF. CDR3 nucleotide sequence: TGTGCCAGCAGCTTAGGACAGGGAGGGGGAGTCAATGAGCAGTTCTTC. Using reference TRBV7-9 and TRBJ2-1 for the parts outside the CDR3, the full variable domain is DTGVSQNPRHKITKRGQNVTFRCDPISEHNRLYWYRQTLGQGPEFLTYFQNEAQLEKSRLLSDRFSAERPKGSFSTLEIQRTEQGDSAMYLCASSLGQGGGVNEQFFGPGTRLTVL.